One and the same sample provided the 18 T cell receptor beta chains below, sequenced in a study of regulatory T cells in long-lasting Graves disease. Time point defined: newly diagnosed GD, antithyroid drugs for less than 3 months. After RNA was extracted from PBMCs, the TCR library was made from it. Construction of TCR beta libraries relied on iRepertoire HTBI primers and on Arm-PCR targeting CDR3 regions. TCRdb re-analysed the multiplex PCR reads in MiXCR, keeping a single row per CDR3 protein. The table lists hundreds of thousands of distinct CDR3 sequences, approximately 15% of them singletons, with under 9% in the top ten. These data were likewise used in another study, on T cells in Graves' hyperthyroidism and ophthalmopathy.

Sequenced here: peripheral blood mononuclear cells (PBMCs), sampled at new diagnosis, from a patient treated with antithyroid drugs. These receptors all stem from a woman aged 40-49 years with Graves disease.

This chain connects TRBV15 to TRBJ1-1; no reliable D call. Germline CDR1 is LNHNV and CDR2 is YYDKDF (reference sequence). The CDR3 runs 14 residues. The V gene lost 5 bases and the J gene lost 5 bases, with 15 bases spanning the gap. CDR3 nucleotide sequence: TGTGCCACCAGCGTAACGGGAATTGTGACTGAAGCTTTCTTT. As protein: CATSVTGIVTEAFF.

This clonotype has a count of ten or more. The chain is built from TRBV9 and TRBJ1-1, with D perhaps TRBD1 (5 bases). The CDR3 sequence is 13 residues long. Germline values: CDR1 SGDLS, CDR2 YYNGEE. Trimming took off 3 bases at V and 3 bases at J, with 9 bases between the two ends. CDR3 nucleotide sequence: TGTGCCAGCAGCGCAGGACAAGACACTGAAGCTTTCTTT. Protein sequence: CASSAGQDTEAFF.

The table lists this clonotype with many counts. The genes are TRBV12-3 or TRBV12-4 and TRBJ2-7; D call uncertain. The CDR3 contains 14 residues. With 3 bases removed from V and 0 bases from J, the gap between germline ends came to 9 bases. DNA of the CDR3: TGTGCCAGCAGTTTTCGTGGGTACTCCTACGAGCAGTACTTC. It specifies CASSFRGYSYEQYF.

Regarding this clonotype: A read error is possible here, since a much larger clone lies one base away. This rearrangement joins TRBV20-1 to TRBJ2-1, with a tentative D call TRBD1 (6 bases). CDR1 is DFQATT and CDR2 is SNEGSKA in the germline V gene (reference sequence). There are 15 residues in the CDR3. The CDR3 coding sequence is TGCAGTGCTAAGGACAGAACCCTTCTCTACAATGAGCGGTTCTTC. Amino acids: CSAKDRTLLYNERFF.

This clonotype was counted at least ten times. The gene calls are TRBV12-5 and TRBJ2-5; 10 nucleotides line up with TRBD1. The ends lost 0 bases at V and 5 bases at J; junction bases unmatched: 18. The CDR3 spans 20 residues. Germline assignment: CDR1 LGHNT and CDR2 FRNRAP. CDR3 sequence (DNA): TGTGCTAGTGGTTTGGTAATGATAGGACAGGGGGTGTACAGGAGGGAGACCCAGTACTTC. This encodes CASGLVMIGQGVYRRETQYF.

This clonotype showed up many times. The chain joins TRBV11-1 to TRBJ2-3; possibly TRBD1 for D (5 bases). The V and J ends lost 5 bases and 2 bases respectively, with 11 bases between them. CDR1 SGHAT and CDR2 FQDESV come from the germline V gene (reference sequence). The CDR3 is made up of 14 amino acids. As DNA, the CDR3 is TGTGCCAGCAGCACGACAGACGCCACAGATACGCAGTATTTT. This gives the protein CASSTTDATDTQYF.

In its sample, this clonotype was seen a few times. This rearrangement joins TRBV7-2 to TRBJ1-1, with a weak D call TRBD1 (5 bases). The germline gives CDR1 SGHTA, CDR2 FQGNSA. This CDR3 region has 12 residues. Deletions cut 5 bases from V and 9 bases from J, with 13 bases between. The CDR3, as DNA: TGTGCCAGCAGCCCAGGGCCACCCCAAGCTTTCTTT. It yields the protein CASSPGPPQAFF. Using reference TRBV7-2 and TRBJ1-1 for the parts outside the CDR3, the full variable domain is GAGVSQSPSNKVTEKGKDVELRCDPISGHTALYWYRQSLGQGLEFLIYFQGNSAPDKSGLPSDRFSAERTGGSVSTLTIQRTQQEDSAVYLCASSPGPPQAFFGQGTRLTVV.

Ten or more counts support this clonotype. This chain uses TRBV11-2 with TRBJ1-1; D gene uncertain. V was cut by 5 bases and J by 4 bases, with 11 bases left in between. The CDR3 is 13 residues long. CDR1 is SGHAT and CDR2 is FQNNGV in the germline V gene. CDR3 in amino acids: CASSPEVSTEAFF. CDR3 sequence (DNA): TGTGCCAGCAGCCCCGAGGTCAGCACTGAAGCTTTCTTT. Supplemented by reference TRBV11-2 and TRBJ1-1, the full variable domain reads EAGVAQSPRYKIIEKRQSVAFWCNPISGHATLYWYQQILGQGPKLLIQFQNNGVVDDSQLPKDRFSAERLKGVDSTLKIQPAKLEDSAVYLCASSPEVSTEAFFGQGTRLTVV.

This clonotype was observed at least ten times. V is TRBV20-1 and J is TRBJ1-1; D perhaps matches TRBD1 (5 bases). The CDR3 is 14 amino acids. The V end was cut by 3 bases, the J end by 7 bases, with 18 bases between. The germline V gene has CDR1 DFQATT and CDR2 SNEGSKA (reference sequence). The CDR3 region has the DNA TGCAGTGCTAGTCCGACAGATCCTATGAATGAAGCTTTCTTT. It yields the protein CSASPTDPMNEAFF.

This clonotype was detected many times. The V gene is TRBV12-3 or TRBV12-4, the J gene TRBJ2-5, with D perhaps matching TRBD1 (5 bases). V was clipped by 6 bases and J by 7 bases, with 18 bases between them. This CDR3 spans 14 amino acids. CDR3 region: CASSFIQGLWTQYF. The CDR3 region has the DNA TGTGCCAGCAGCTTCATCCAGGGCCTCTGGACCCAGTACTTC.

This clonotype has a count of ten or more. V gene TRBV6-1 combines with J gene TRBJ2-5; D possibly corresponds to TRBD1 (6 bases). Germline assignment: CDR1 MNHNS and CDR2 SASEGT. V was clipped by 7 bases and J by 4 bases, with 10 bases between them. The CDR3 extends over 12 amino acids. The CDR3 DNA sequence: TGTGCCAGCAAAACAGGGAGAGAGACCCAGTACTTC. It encodes CASKTGRETQYF.

This clonotype was picked up many times. The rearrangement links TRBV4-1 to TRBJ2-7; D uncertain. Germline values: CDR1 MGHRA, CDR2 YSYEKL. Between the trimmed V and J ends, which lost 1 base and 3 bases, there was a span of 7 bases. This CDR3 region has 13 residues. In nucleotides, the CDR3 is TGCGCCAGCAGCCAAGGCGAGCGCTACGAGCAGTACTTC. Its protein is CASSQGERYEQYF.

A few counts support this clonotype. The chain links TRBV25-1 to TRBJ2-2, with 12 bases identical to TRBD2. This CDR3 spans 18 amino acids. V was pared by 1 base and J by 4 bases, with 7 bases of the junction left unmatched. Germline CDR1 and CDR2: MGHDK and SYGVNS. The CDR3 loop reads CASSELGLAGRSTGELFF. CDR3 DNA: TGTGCCAGCAGTGAATTAGGACTAGCGGGACGTAGCACCGGGGAGCTGTTTTTT.

This clonotype was detected ten times or more. The J gene is TRBJ2-1, the V gene TRBV5-1; TRBD2 is a possible D gene (5 bases). Trimming took 1 base from V and 8 from J, leaving 16 bases between them. In germline, CDR1 is SGHRS, CDR2 YFSETQ. CDR3 length equals 15 residues. The CDR3 nucleotides are TGCGCCAGCAGCTTGAGTGCGGGCAGTCCCCATGAGCAGTTCTTC. Translation: CASSLSAGSPHEQFF.

This clonotype was seen repeatedly, ten times or more. The V gene is TRBV12-5, the J gene TRBJ1-5, with unresolved D. The CDR3 has 13 residues. CDR1 is LGHNT and CDR2 is FRNRAP in the germline V gene. V was shortened by 3 bases and J by 0 bases, with 3 bases between the two germline ends. CDR3 in amino acids: CASGLYSNQPQHF. The CDR3 coding sequence is TGTGCTAGTGGTTTATATAGCAATCAGCCCCAGCATTTT. Full variable domain (missing parts from reference TRBV12-5 and TRBJ1-5): DARVTQTPRHKVTEMGQEVTMRCQPILGHNTVFWYRQTMMQGLELLAYFRNRAPLDDSGMPKDRFSAEMPDATLATLKIQPSEPRDSAVYFCASGLYSNQPQHFGDGTRLSIL.

The table lists this clonotype with many counts. The V call is TRBV19, the J call TRBJ2-5; the D gene is possibly TRBD1 (5 bases). CDR1 is LNHDA, CDR2 SQIVND, per germline (reference sequence). V was pared by 7 bases and J by 4 bases, with 19 bases between. The CDR3 spans 15 residues. CDR3: CASKPLGANTETQYF. The CDR3 nucleotides read TGTGCCAGTAAACCCCTAGGGGCCAACACAGAGACCCAGTACTTC.

This clonotype occurred a few times. The chain links TRBV5-5 to TRBJ2-7, with 12 positions matching TRBD1. V shed 1 base, J shed 6 bases, and the junction held 8 bases outside the gene matches. CDR3 length: 16 residues. Germline assignment: CDR1 SGHKS and CDR2 YYEKEE (reference sequence). CDR3 sequence (DNA): TGTGCCAGCAGCTTGTGGAGCCGGGACAGGGGGCTCGAGCAGTACTTC. Amino acid sequence: CASSLWSRDRGLEQYF.

The chain recombines TRBV7-2 with TRBJ2-1; 8 nucleotides line up with TRBD2. Looked up from germline, CDR1 is SGHTA and CDR2 is FQGNSA. This CDR3 is 16 amino acids long. V lost 5 bases to trimming and J lost 1 base; unmatched junction nucleotides: 7. CDR3 nucleotides: TGTGCCAGCAGCCAAAGCGGGGGTAGGTCCTACAATGAGCAGTTCTTC. Protein: CASSQSGGRSYNEQFF.